The present T cell receptor beta chain was sequenced within a study of T cells in localized non-small cell lung cancer. For this clone: Its antigen is currently unknown.

This CDR3 region has 14 residues. Germline values: CDR1 LNHDA, CDR2 SQIVND (reference sequence). V shed 3 bases, J shed 6 bases, and the junction held 7 bases outside the gene matches. Method: immunoSEQ multiplex PCR; TCRdb's copy keeps in-frame clones and lacks some. The sample includes some 35,000 clones, over 85% of them seen just once. Study-wide results and limits: The highest T cell clonality was in uninvolved adjacent lung, above tumor. A raised T cell density in blood coincided with lengthier overall survival. When the top 100 tumor clones were examined, a median approximately 62 of them also appeared in the adjacent lung, which was paired and uninvolved.

The sequence was obtained from a female donor aged 60 or older with stage I lung adenocarcinoma. The V gene is TRBV19, the J gene TRBJ2-7, with TRBD2 matching over 8 bases. This material consisted of peripheral blood, taken before any cancer treatment. The CDR3, as DNA: TGTGCCAGTAGTATGAACGGGGGGGCTCCCGAGCAGTACTTC. Protein: CASSMNGGAPEQYF.